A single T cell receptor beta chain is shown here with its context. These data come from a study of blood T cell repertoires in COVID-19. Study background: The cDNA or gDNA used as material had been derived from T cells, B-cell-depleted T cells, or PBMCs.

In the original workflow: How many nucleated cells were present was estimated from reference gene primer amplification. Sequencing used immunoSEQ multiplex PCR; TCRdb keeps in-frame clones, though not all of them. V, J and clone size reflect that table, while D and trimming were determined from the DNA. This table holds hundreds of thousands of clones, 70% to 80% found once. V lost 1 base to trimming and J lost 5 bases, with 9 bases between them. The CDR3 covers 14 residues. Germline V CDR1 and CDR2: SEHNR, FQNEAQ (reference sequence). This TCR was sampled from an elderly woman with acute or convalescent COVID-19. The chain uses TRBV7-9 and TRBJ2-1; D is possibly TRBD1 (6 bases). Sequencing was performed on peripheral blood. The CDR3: CASSLGTDNNEQFF. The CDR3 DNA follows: TGTGCCAGCAGCTTAGGGACAGATAACAATGAGCAGTTCTTC.